This TCR beta chain appears in the sequencing data of a study of CD8+ T cells in alopecia areata. Study in general: Tofacitinib ran for 6 to 18 months before 6 months off drug. Notes on the study in general: Sharing of TCRs across patients appeared less clear than in mice, possibly for HLA-related reasons.

Patients with alopecia areata provided lesional scalp punch biopsies as well as peripheral blood. Sorted out of PBMCs were CD4+ T cells and CD8+ T cells. Sequencing templates came from extracted RNA that was reverse transcribed into cDNA. Some clones are missing from TCRdb's copy, which holds only in-frame ones; the method was immunoSEQ multiplex PCR. This table holds just over 150,000 clones, 45% to 55% found once. This clone was seen more than once but under ten times. Its antigen is as yet unknown. From germline, CDR1 is PRHDT and CDR2 FYEKMQ (reference sequence). Trimming stripped 4 bases from V and 4 bases from J, with 17 bases between. The CDR3 length is 15 residues.

This specimen was CD8+ T cells sorted from blood, taken at week 0. The chain uses TRBV13 and TRBJ2-7, with D perhaps given as TRBD1 or TRBD2 (5 bases each). The receptor was isolated from a human donor with alopecia areata. CDR3 in amino acids: CASSSVGLGLYEQYF. CDR3 nucleotides: TGTGCCAGCAGCTCCGTTGGACTGGGGCTATACGAGCAGTACTTC.